The T cell receptor (beta chain) described here comes from a study of blood T cell repertoires in COVID-19. For the study at large: The samples span acute and convalescent COVID-19 from the United States, Italy and Spain.

The junction had 10 bases not matched to a gene; V was cut back by 7 bases and J by 7 bases. The germline gives CDR1 SNHLY, CDR2 FYNNEI. The CDR3 is 15 residues long. Some clones are missing from TCRdb's copy, which holds only in-frame ones; the method was immunoSEQ multiplex PCR. Of 130,000 to 150,000 clones listed, 70% to 80% are singletons. This receptor was identified in an older woman with COVID-19, enrolled during active disease. This chain joins TRBV2 and TRBJ1-6; TRBD1 matches at 7 bases. Specimen: peripheral blood. The CDR3: CASTTMGQQNSPLHF. The DNA of the CDR3 is TGTGCCAGCACTACAATGGGACAGCAGAATTCACCCCTCCACTTT.